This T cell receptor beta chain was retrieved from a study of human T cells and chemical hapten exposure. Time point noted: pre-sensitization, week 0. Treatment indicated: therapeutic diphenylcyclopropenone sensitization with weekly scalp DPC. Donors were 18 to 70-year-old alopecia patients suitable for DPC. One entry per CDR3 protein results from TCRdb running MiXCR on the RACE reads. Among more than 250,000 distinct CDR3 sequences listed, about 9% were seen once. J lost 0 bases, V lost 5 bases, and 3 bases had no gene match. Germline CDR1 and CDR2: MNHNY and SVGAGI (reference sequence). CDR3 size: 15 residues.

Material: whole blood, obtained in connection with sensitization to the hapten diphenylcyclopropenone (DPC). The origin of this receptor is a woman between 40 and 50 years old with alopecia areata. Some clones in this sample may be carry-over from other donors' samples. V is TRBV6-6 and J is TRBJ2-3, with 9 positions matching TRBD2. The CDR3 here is CASSRLAASTDTQYF. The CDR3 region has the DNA TGTGCCAGCAGTCGACTAGCGGCTAGCACAGATACGCAGTATTTT.